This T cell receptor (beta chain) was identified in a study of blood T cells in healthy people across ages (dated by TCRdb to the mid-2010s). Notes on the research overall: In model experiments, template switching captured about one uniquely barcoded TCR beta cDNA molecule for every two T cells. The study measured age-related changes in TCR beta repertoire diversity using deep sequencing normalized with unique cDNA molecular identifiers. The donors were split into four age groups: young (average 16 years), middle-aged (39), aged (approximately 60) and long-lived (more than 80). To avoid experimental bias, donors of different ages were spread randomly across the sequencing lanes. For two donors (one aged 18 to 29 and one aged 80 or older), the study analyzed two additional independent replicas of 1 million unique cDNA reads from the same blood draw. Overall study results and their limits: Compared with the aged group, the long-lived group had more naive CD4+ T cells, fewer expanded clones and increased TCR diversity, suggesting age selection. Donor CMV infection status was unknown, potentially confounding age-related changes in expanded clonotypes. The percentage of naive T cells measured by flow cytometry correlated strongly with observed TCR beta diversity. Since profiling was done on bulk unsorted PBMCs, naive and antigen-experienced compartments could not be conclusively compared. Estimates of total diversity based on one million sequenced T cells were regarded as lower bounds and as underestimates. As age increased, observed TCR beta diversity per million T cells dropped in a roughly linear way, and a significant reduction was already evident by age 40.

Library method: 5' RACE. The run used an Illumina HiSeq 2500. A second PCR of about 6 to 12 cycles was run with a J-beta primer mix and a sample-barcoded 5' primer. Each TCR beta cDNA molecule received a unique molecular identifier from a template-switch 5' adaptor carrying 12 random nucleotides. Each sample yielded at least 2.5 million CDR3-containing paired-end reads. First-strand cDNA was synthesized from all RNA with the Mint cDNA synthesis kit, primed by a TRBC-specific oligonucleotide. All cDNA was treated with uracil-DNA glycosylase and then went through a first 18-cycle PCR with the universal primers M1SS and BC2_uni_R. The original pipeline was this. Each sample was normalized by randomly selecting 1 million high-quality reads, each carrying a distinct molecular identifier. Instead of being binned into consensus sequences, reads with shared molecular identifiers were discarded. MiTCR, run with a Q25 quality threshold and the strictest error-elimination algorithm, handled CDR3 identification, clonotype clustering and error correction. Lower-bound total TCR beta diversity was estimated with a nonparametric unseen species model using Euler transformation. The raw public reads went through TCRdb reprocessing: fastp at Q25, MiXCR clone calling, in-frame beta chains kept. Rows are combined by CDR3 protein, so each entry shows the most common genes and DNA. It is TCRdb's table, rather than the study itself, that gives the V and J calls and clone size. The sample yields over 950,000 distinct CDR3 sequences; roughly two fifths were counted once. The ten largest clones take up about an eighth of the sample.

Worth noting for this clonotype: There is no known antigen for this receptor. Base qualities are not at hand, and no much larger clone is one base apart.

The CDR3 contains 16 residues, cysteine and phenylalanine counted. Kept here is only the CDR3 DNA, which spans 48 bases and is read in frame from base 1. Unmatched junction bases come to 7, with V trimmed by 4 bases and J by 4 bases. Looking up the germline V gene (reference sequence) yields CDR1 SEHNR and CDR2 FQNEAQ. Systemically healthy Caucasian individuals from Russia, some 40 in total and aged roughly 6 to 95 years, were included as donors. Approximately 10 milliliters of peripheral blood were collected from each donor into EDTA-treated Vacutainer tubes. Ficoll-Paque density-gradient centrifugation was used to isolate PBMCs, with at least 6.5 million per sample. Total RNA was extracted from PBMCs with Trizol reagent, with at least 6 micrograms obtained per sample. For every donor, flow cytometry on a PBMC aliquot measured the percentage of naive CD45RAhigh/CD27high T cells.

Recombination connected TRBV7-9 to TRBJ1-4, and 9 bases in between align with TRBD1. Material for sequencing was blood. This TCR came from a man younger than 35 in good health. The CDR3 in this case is CASSSTGGWSNEKLFF. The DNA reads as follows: TGTGCCAGCAGCTCAACAGGGGGCTGGAGTAATGAAAAACTGTTTTTT.